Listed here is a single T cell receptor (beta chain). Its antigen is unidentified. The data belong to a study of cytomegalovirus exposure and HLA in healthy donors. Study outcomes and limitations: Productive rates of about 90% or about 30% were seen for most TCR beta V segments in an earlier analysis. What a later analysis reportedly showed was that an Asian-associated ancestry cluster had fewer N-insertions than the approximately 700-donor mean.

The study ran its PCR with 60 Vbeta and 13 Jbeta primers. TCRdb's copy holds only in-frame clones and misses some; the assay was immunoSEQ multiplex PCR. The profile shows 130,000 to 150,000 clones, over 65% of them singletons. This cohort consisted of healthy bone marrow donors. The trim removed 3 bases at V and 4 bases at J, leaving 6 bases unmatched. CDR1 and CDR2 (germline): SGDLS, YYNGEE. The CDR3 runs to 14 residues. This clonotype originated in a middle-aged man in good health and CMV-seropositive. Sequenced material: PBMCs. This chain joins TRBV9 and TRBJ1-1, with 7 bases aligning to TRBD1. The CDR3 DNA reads TGTGCCAGCAGCGAGAGGGGGCAAGTCACTGAAGCTTTCTTT. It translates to CASSERGQVTEAFF.